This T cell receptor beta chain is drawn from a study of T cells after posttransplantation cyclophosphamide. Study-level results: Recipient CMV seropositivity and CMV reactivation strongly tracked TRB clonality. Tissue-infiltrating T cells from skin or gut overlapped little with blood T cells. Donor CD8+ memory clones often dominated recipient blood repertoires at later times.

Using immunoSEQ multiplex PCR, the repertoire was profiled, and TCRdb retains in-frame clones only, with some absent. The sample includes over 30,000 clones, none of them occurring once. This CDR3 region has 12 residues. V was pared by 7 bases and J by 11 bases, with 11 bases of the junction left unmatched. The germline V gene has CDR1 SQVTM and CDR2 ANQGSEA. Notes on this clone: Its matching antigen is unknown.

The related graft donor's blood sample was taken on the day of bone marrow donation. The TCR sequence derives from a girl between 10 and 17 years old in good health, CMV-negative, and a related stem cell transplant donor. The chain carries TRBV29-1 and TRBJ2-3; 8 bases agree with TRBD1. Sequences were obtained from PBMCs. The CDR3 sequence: CSAYYGQGEQYF. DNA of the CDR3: TGCAGCGCGTATTACGGACAGGGAGAGCAGTATTTT.